The 17 T cell receptor beta chains below were found in one sample sequenced in a study of low-dose radiotherapy and immunotherapy resistance in tumors. Priming of first-strand cDNA relied on TRAV- and TRBV-specific primers (covering alpha and beta chains). With a constant-region primer and a V-primer adapter, TCRs were subjected to around 18 PCR cycles of amplification. TCRdb analysed the reads with MiXCR anew, one entry per CDR3 protein. The profile shows roughly 76,000 distinct CDR3 sequences, over 15% of them singletons. The sample's time point: before trial treatment. Sequences were derived from PBMCs, sampled before treatment. The source is a male donor with prostate cancer.

This clonotype appeared many times. J is TRBJ2-1 and V is TRBV19; 7 nucleotides agree with TRBD1. In germline, CDR1 is LNHDA, CDR2 SQIVND (reference sequence). The J segment lost 7 bases and the V segment lost 3 bases, leaving 15 bases of the junction unmatched. CDR3 size: 17 residues. CDR3 nucleotide sequence: TGTGCCAGTAGTATTGGGGGACAGTATAGGGGTGGGAATGAGCAGTTCTTC. Translation: CASSIGGQYRGGNEQFF.

This clonotype was counted ten times or more. The J gene is TRBJ1-3, the V gene TRBV27; unclear D gene. Germline CDR1 and CDR2: MNHEY and SMNVEV (reference sequence). The CDR3 sequence is 13 residues long. V was cut by 5 bases and J by 2 bases, with 7 bases left in between. The CDR3 sequence: CASSASAGNTIYF. The DNA for the CDR3 is TGTGCCAGCAGTGCATCGGCTGGAAACACCATATATTTT.

This clonotype was seen repeatedly, ten times or more. This rearrangement joins TRBV29-1 to TRBJ2-1; TRBD2 matches 16 bases. This CDR3 contains 15 residues. Germline V gene sequence: CDR1 SQVTM, CDR2 ANQGSEA. Germline trimming cut 4 bases from V and 7 bases from J; bases unmatched to any gene: 4. CDR3 in amino acids: CSVGGLAGGRNEQFF. In DNA form, the CDR3 reads TGCAGCGTTGGGGGACTAGCGGGAGGGAGGAATGAGCAGTTCTTC.

This clonotype was counted many times. V gene TRBV18 combines with J gene TRBJ1-5, with 9 bases lining up with TRBD1. Germline V gene lookup returns CDR1 KGHSH and CDR2 LQKENI. The CDR3 covers 16 residues. Trimming removed 3 bases from V and 2 bases from J; junction bases left unmatched: 5. Here the CDR3 reads CASSPTRDRGNQPQHF. In DNA form, the CDR3 reads TGTGCCAGCTCACCCACGAGGGACAGGGGCAATCAGCCCCAGCATTTT.

This clonotype was picked up a small number of times. A far larger clone is just one base off, so this is likely a read error. The rearrangement links TRBV6-1 to TRBJ2-4, with 12 bases lining up with TRBD2. V lost 11 bases, J lost 8 bases, and 7 bases stayed unmatched. Germline CDR1 reads MNHNS; CDR2 reads SASEGT. The CDR3 is made up of 13 amino acids. The CDR3 spells CAGSSGGADIQYF. Here the CDR3 DNA reads TGTGCCGGGTCTAGCGGGGGGGCGGACATTCAGTACTTC.

As concerns this clonotype: A far larger clone is a single base away, which makes a read error likely. The rearrangement joins TRBV28 to TRBJ2-1; 8 bases map to TRBD2. Trimming at V came to 10 bases and at J to 10 bases, leaving 18 bases not matched to a gene. Per the germline V gene, CDR1 is MDHEN and CDR2 is SYDVKM. The CDR3 is 15 amino acids. CDR3 sequence: CAISTPREGPYEQFF. As DNA, the CDR3 is TGTGCCATTTCCACCCCACGGGAGGGACCCTACGAGCAGTTCTTC.

Many counts were recorded for this clonotype. V gene TRBV27 combines with J gene TRBJ1-6; 9 nucleotides match TRBD1. The V gene end was trimmed by 5 bases and the J gene end by 7 bases; junction bases not matched to a gene: 18. Germline-derived CDR1 and CDR2 are MNHEY and SMNVEV (reference sequence). This CDR3 spans 19 amino acids. CDR3 residues: CASSPTGTIRGTGNSPLHF. CDR3 sequence (DNA): TGTGCCAGCAGTCCGACAGGAACCATTCGCGGGACAGGGAATTCACCCCTCCACTTT.

This chain links TRBV20-1 with TRBJ2-2; 7 bases line up with TRBD2. Trimming took 0 bases from V and 4 from J; bases not matched to a gene: 8. Germline V gene sequence: CDR1 DFQATT, CDR2 SNEGSKA (reference sequence). The CDR3 is made up of 16 amino acids. The CDR3 reads CSARDWAGARTGELFF. CDR3 bases: TGCAGTGCTAGAGATTGGGCGGGAGCTCGCACCGGGGAGCTGTTTTTT.

This clonotype was recorded many times. V and J are TRBV29-1 and TRBJ2-7; perhaps D is TRBD1 or TRBD2 (5 bases each). The germline V gene encodes CDR1 SQVTM and CDR2 ANQGSEA. V lost 1 base and J 6 bases, leaving 13 bases between the germline ends. This CDR3 is built from 13 residues. CDR3 loop: CSVEVGTVPEQYF. The CDR3 nucleotides read TGCAGCGTTGAAGTGGGGACGGTCCCCGAGCAGTACTTC.

This clonotype was observed at least ten times. This chain connects TRBV14 to TRBJ2-7, with 8 bases that match TRBD2. The J segment lost 2 bases and the V segment lost 2 bases, leaving 5 bases of the junction unmatched. Looked up from germline, CDR1 is SGHDN and CDR2 is FVKESK. This CDR3 is 15 amino acids long. In nucleotides, the CDR3 is TGTGCCAGCAGCCAAAACCGGGGGGGGCCCTACGAGCAGTACTTC. Protein sequence: CASSQNRGGPYEQYF.

This clonotype was counted ten times or more. CDR3 in amino acids: CASSLEGAGELFF. CDR3 DNA: TGTGCCAGCAGCTTAGAAGGTGCCGGGGAGCTGTTTTTT. The chain is built from TRBV7-9 and TRBJ2-2; no reliable D call. The CDR3 spans 13 residues. Trimming cost V 1 base and J 6 bases, with 6 bases left between them. Germline V gene sequence: CDR1 SEHNR, CDR2 FQNEAQ (reference sequence).

This clonotype showed up many times. The CDR3 reads CASSESKARLPETQYF. CDR3 coding DNA: TGCGCCAGCAGTGAGTCGAAGGCTAGGTTGCCAGAGACCCAGTACTTC. The chain joins TRBV10-1 to TRBJ2-5, with D unclear. The CDR3 is made up of 16 amino acids. Trimming removed 0 bases from V and 4 bases from J, with 15 bases in between. The germline V gene encodes CDR1 WNHNN and CDR2 SYGVQD (reference sequence).

This clonotype occurred many times. This chain connects TRBV5-1 to TRBJ1-2, with a possible D match to TRBD1 (5 bases). Germline V gene data show CDR1 as SGHRS and CDR2 as YFSETQ. Trimming took off 4 bases at V and 6 bases at J, with 10 bases between the two ends. CDR3 size: 12 residues. This CDR3 is CASSKTADGYTF. CDR3 sequence (DNA): TGCGCCAGCAGCAAGACAGCGGATGGCTACACCTTC.

This clonotype has just one count. This likely traces to a read error, being one base from a far larger clone. This sequence joins TRBV7-9 and TRBJ2-7; no clear D gene. Trimming left V 1 base short and J 0 bases short, with 7 bases between. The CDR3 contains 14 residues. Germline V CDR1 and CDR2: SEHNR, FQNEAQ (reference sequence). The CDR3 reads CASSLERSSYEQYF. CDR3 coding DNA: TGTGCCAGCAGCTTAGAAAGGAGCTCCTACGAGCAGTACTTC.

Notes on this clonotype: Given a far larger clone just one base away, this is likely a sequencing read error. J is TRBJ2-1 and V is TRBV4-2, with D possibly matching TRBD1 (7 bases). Trimming cost V 3 bases and J 10 bases, with 19 bases left between them. This CDR3 spans 15 amino acids. Germline V CDR1 and CDR2: LGHNA, YNFKEQ. In DNA, the CDR3 is TGTGCCAGCAGCCAGGACTATTTAGGGGGCTACGAGCAGTTCTTC. This sequence encodes CASSQDYLGGYEQFF.

This clonotype was observed a handful of times. This sequence joins TRBV14 and TRBJ1-4; no firm D call. CDR1 and CDR2 from the germline V gene are SGHDN and FVKESK. This CDR3 spans 14 amino acids. Trimming took 5 bases from V and 5 from J, leaving 12 bases between them. CDR3 DNA sequence: TGTGCCAGCAGCAAACTTGGGCAGAATGAAAAACTGTTTTTT. Translating it yields CASSKLGQNEKLFF.

The chain employs TRBV5-4 and TRBJ2-7; 9 bases are shared with TRBD2. The CDR3 is 14 amino acids. CDR1 and CDR2 from the germline V gene are SGHNT and YYREEE (reference sequence). V trimming: 6 bases; J trimming: 6 bases; junction bases outside the gene matches: 10. The CDR3 protein is CASTTAGGSGEQYF. The CDR3 DNA sequence: TGTGCCAGCACCACGGCGGGAGGGTCCGGCGAGCAGTACTTC.